Following are 29 T cell receptor beta chains from one sample sequenced in a study of cytomegalovirus exposure and HLA in healthy donors (dated by TCRdb to between 2016 and 2019). Preparation of the library involved the immunoSEQ multiplex PCR assay. The multiplex PCR relied on a mix of 60 forward primers for TCR Vbeta segments and 13 reverse primers for TCR Jbeta segments. The table was pulled from immuneACCESS by TCRdb, which kept in-frame rearrangements only. Such tables lose some clones; where checked, under half of the loss comes from unresolved V genes, and the rest has no known cause. In this sample the table shows about 160,000 clones, roughly 79% of which occur a single time. The ten largest clones represent roughly 0.99% of the sample. Material: PBMCs. All receptors derive from a woman in her thirties or forties in good health and CMV-seronegative.

The table lists this clone with a few counts. The chain has TRBV19 and TRBJ1-2, with D uncertain. Deletions cut 4 bases from V and 4 bases from J, with 7 bases between. The germline V gene encodes CDR1 LNHDA and CDR2 SQIVND (reference sequence). CDR3 size: 12 residues. The CDR3 DNA follows: TGTGCCAGTAGTACTTACACCTATGGCTACACCTTC. This sequence encodes CASSTYTYGYTF. The full variable domain, rest sourced from reference TRBV19 and TRBJ1-2, is DGGITQSPKYLFRKEGQNVTLSCEQNLNHDAMYWYRQDPGQGLRLIYYSQIVNDFQKGDIAEGYSVSREKKESFPLTVTSAQKNPTAFYLCASSTYTYGYTFGSGTRLTVV.

This clone turned up a few times. This chain connects TRBV9 to TRBJ2-1, with 8 bases fitting TRBD2. This CDR3 has 15 amino acids. The V and J ends lost 0 bases and 7 bases, in that order; junction bases with no gene match: 6. Germline V gene lookup returns CDR1 SGDLS and CDR2 YYNGEE. The CDR3 coding sequence is TGTGCCAGCAGCGTAGCCAGCGGGAGTTGGAATGAGCAGTTCTTC. Translating it yields CASSVASGSWNEQFF.

In regard to this clone: This same CDR3 is encoded by further DNA sequences in the sample. The chain is built from TRBV25-1 and TRBJ1-3; no clear D gene. From germline, CDR1 is MGHDK and CDR2 SYGVNS. The ends were cut back, 5 bases at V and 0 bases at J, with 5 bases in the middle. This CDR3 has 13 amino acids. Written as DNA, the CDR3 is TGTGCCAGCAGTCTTTACTCTGGAAACACCATATATTTT. This encodes CASSLYSGNTIYF.

This chain uses TRBV9 with TRBJ1-1; D is undetermined. Germline V gene data show CDR1 as SGDLS and CDR2 as YYNGEE. CDR3 size: 13 residues. V shed 0 bases and J shed 5 bases, with 8 bases lying between them. CDR3 DNA: TGTGCCAGCAGCGTAGGGGGAGCTACTGAAGCTTTCTTT. Translation: CASSVGGATEAFF.

V usage is TRBV7-3 and J usage is TRBJ2-3; 7 bases agree with TRBD1. The germline V gene has CDR1 SGHTA and CDR2 FQGTGA. Trimming cost V 4 bases and J 3 bases; bases outside gene matches: 7. The CDR3 contains 15 residues. The CDR3 reads CASSSTGVWTDTQYF. The DNA of the CDR3 is TGTGCCAGCAGCTCCACAGGGGTTTGGACAGATACGCAGTATTTT.

The chain employs TRBV28 and TRBJ2-7; D ambiguous. The V gene lost 6 bases and the J gene lost 4 bases, with 10 bases spanning the gap. The CDR3 is 12 residues long. CDR1 MDHEN and CDR2 SYDVKM come from the germline V gene. The CDR3, as DNA: TGTGCCAGCAGCCCGCGGCGGTACGAGCAGTACTTC. It specifies CASSPRRYEQYF. The whole variable domain, remainder taken from reference TRBV28 and TRBJ2-7, is DVKVTQSSRYLVKRTGEKVFLECVQDMDHENMFWYRQDPGLGLRLIYFSYDVKMKEKGDIPEGYSVSREKKERFSLILESASTNQTSMYLCASSPRRYEQYFGPGTRLTVT.

This chain connects TRBV2 to TRBJ2-7; D gene ambiguous. The CDR3 has 13 residues. CDR1 SNHLY and CDR2 FYNNEI come from the germline V gene. V lost 1 base, J lost 3 bases, and 7 bases lay in between. CDR3 amino acids: CASSEGQIYEQYF. In DNA, the CDR3 is TGTGCCAGCAGTGAAGGTCAGATCTACGAGCAGTACTTC.

V gene TRBV27 combines with J gene TRBJ2-5; unclear D gene. V was shortened by 0 bases and J by 1 base, with 6 bases between the two germline ends. Per the germline V gene, CDR1 is MNHEY and CDR2 is SMNVEV (reference sequence). The CDR3 consists of 14 residues. Here the CDR3 reads CASSLSSFQETQYF. The CDR3 coding sequence is TGTGCCAGCAGTTTATCCTCGTTCCAAGAGACCCAGTACTTC.

This clone is a singleton in its sample. V and J are TRBV5-6 and TRBJ1-2; D remains unclear. Germline loops: CDR1 SGHDT, CDR2 YYEEEE. CDR3 size: 14 residues. V lost 5 bases, J lost 1 base, and 12 bases lay in between. CDR3 in DNA: TGTGCCAGCAGGGAGCCTAACCTTAACTATGGCTACACCTTC. Its translation: CASREPNLNYGYTF.

V is TRBV11-3 and J is TRBJ2-1; TRBD2 is a possible D gene (5 bases). CDR1 and CDR2 (germline): SGHNT, YENEEA. Deletions cut 0 bases from V and 9 bases from J, with 12 bases between. CDR3 length: 14 residues. CDR3 DNA sequence: TGTGCCAGCAGCTTAGATGGTAGCGTGGGTGAGCAGTTCTTC. As protein: CASSLDGSVGEQFF.

This clone was counted only a few times. V usage is TRBV18 and J usage is TRBJ1-2, with TRBD1 identical over 7 bases. The CDR3 consists of 14 residues. With V trimmed by 4 bases and J by 3 bases, 5 bases remained unmatched. Germline V lookup: CDR1 KGHSH, CDR2 LQKENI. As DNA, the CDR3 is TGTGCCAGCTCACGCTTTCAGGGGGACTATGGCTACACCTTC. It encodes CASSRFQGDYGYTF.

This chain uses TRBV5-1 with TRBJ2-1; D uncertain. This CDR3 has 12 amino acids. Germline loops: CDR1 SGHRS, CDR2 YFSETQ. Deletions cut 4 bases from V and 7 bases from J, with 9 bases between. The CDR3 protein is CASSPTENEQFF. The CDR3 nucleotides read TGCGCCAGCAGCCCCACAGAGAATGAGCAGTTCTTC.

The chain employs TRBV7-9 and TRBJ1-3; D unresolved. The CDR3 loop spans 9 amino acids. Trimming pared 11 bases from V and 4 bases from J, leaving 3 bases between. Germline CDR1 and CDR2: SEHNR and FQNEAQ (reference sequence). The DNA of the CDR3 is TGTGCCGCGGGAAACACCATATATTTT. Protein product: CAAGNTIYF.

The genes are TRBV9 and TRBJ2-3, with a tentative D call TRBD1 (5 bases). Per the germline V gene, CDR1 is SGDLS and CDR2 is YYNGEE. CDR3 length: 14 residues. Deletions cut 0 bases from V and 4 bases from J, with 9 bases between. The CDR3 loop reads CASSVGVGPDTQYF. CDR3 bases: TGTGCCAGCAGCGTAGGGGTGGGGCCAGATACGCAGTATTTT.

Worth noting for this clone: The CDR3 end shows no conserved phenylalanine or tryptophan, and so a read error is likely. The genes are TRBV7-9 and TRBJ1-1; D perhaps matches TRBD1 (6 bases). Germline CDR1 reads SEHNR; CDR2 reads FQNEAQ (reference sequence). The V and J ends lost 8 bases and 1 base respectively, with 14 bases between them. This CDR3 contains 14 residues. CDR3 nucleotides: TGTGCCAGCCTCCGGACAGATTCGAACACTGAAGCTTTCCTT. Its protein is CASLRTDSNTEAFL.

V and J are TRBV7-8 and TRBJ1-4, with D unresolved. The CDR3 length is 15 residues. Germline V gene sequence: CDR1 SGHVS, CDR2 FQNEAQ. V was cut by 5 bases and J by 0 bases, with 10 bases left in between. The CDR3 nucleotides read TGTGCCAGCAGCCCGACACCGGCAACTAATGAAAAACTGTTTTTT. Translated, it gives CASSPTPATNEKLFF.

The J gene is TRBJ2-1, the V gene TRBV7-6, with no clear D. Germline V gene data show CDR1 as SGHVS and CDR2 as FNYEAQ. V was cut by 5 bases and J by 7 bases, with 12 bases left in between. This CDR3 has 13 amino acids. The CDR3 nucleotides read TGTGCCAGCAGCCTGAGTTTCATAAATGAGCAGTTCTTC. Amino acids: CASSLSFINEQFF.

The chain links TRBV6-5 to TRBJ2-2; D is ambiguous. Germline assignment: CDR1 MNHEY and CDR2 SVGAGI. The CDR3 runs to 13 residues. Trimming stripped 4 bases from V and 4 bases from J, with 7 bases between. The CDR3 loop is CASSFWSTGELFF. In nucleotides, the CDR3 is TGTGCCAGCAGTTTTTGGAGCACCGGGGAGCTGTTTTTT.

J is TRBJ1-1 and V is TRBV11-3; 10 bases are a match to TRBD1. Germline V gene sequence: CDR1 SGHNT, CDR2 YENEEA. Trimming cost V 6 bases and J 5 bases; bases outside gene matches: 18. The CDR3 contains 18 residues. The CDR3 sequence is CASSTSFGTGERTTEAFF. CDR3 sequence (DNA): TGTGCCAGCAGTACTTCTTTCGGGACAGGGGAGAGGACGACTGAAGCTTTCTTT.

V is TRBV11-3 and J is TRBJ1-3, with 8 bases fitting TRBD1. Germline-derived CDR1 and CDR2 are SGHNT and YENEEA. V lost 5 bases and J lost 2; bases outside the gene matches: 2. The CDR3 loop spans 14 amino acids. DNA for the CDR3: TGTGCCAGCAGCATCAGGGGGCCTGGAAACACCATATATTTT. It translates to CASSIRGPGNTIYF. The entire variable domain, with the rest obtained from reference TRBV11-3 and TRBJ1-3, is as follows: EAGVVQSPRYKIIEKKQPVAFWCNPISGHNTLYWYLQNLGQGPELLIRYENEEAVDDSQLPKDRFSAERLKGVDSTLKIQPAELGDSAVYLCASSIRGPGNTIYFGEGSWLTVV.

In its sample, this clone was seen once. The J gene is TRBJ2-1, the V gene TRBV7-8; a weak D match, TRBD2 (6 bases). Looked up from germline, CDR1 is SGHVS and CDR2 is FQNEAQ. The CDR3 spans 14 residues. Trimming cost V 2 bases and J 4 bases, with 9 bases left between them. The CDR3 spells CASSLKEGYNEQFF. The CDR3 DNA follows: TGTGCCAGCAGCTTAAAGGAGGGGTACAATGAGCAGTTCTTC.

This sequence joins TRBV29-1 and TRBJ1-1; 10 bases fit TRBD1. From germline, CDR1 is SQVTM and CDR2 ANQGSEA. V lost 3 bases, J lost 4 bases, and 17 bases stayed unmatched. This CDR3 region has 18 residues. The CDR3 DNA reads as TGCAGCGTTGATCCCCCGGGACAGGGGTATGGAGGGATCACTGAAGCTTTCTTT. The encoded protein is CSVDPPGQGYGGITEAFF.

The rearrangement links TRBV2 to TRBJ1-1; D remains unclear. CDR1 SNHLY and CDR2 FYNNEI come from the germline V gene. The ends were cut back, 3 bases at V and 1 base at J, with 6 bases in the middle. CDR3 length equals 13 residues. The CDR3 sequence is CASSERRNTEAFF. As DNA, the CDR3 is TGTGCCAGCAGTGAGAGGAGGAACACTGAAGCTTTCTTT.

In this sample, this clone turned up a few times. The chain joins TRBV18 to TRBJ2-7, with TRBD1 matching 8 bases. Germline lookup yields CDR1 KGHSH and CDR2 LQKENI. With 3 bases clipped from V and 5 bases from J, the junction kept 6 bases outside the gene matches. The CDR3 consists of 14 residues. This chain's CDR3 is CASSPQGARDEQYF. The CDR3 bases are TGTGCCAGCTCACCTCAGGGGGCGCGGGACGAGCAGTACTTC. The full variable domain, in which reference TRBV18 and TRBJ2-7 provide the parts outside the CDR3, is NAGVMQNPRHLVRRRGQEARLRCSPMKGHSHVYWYRQLPEEGLKFMVYLQKENIIDESGMPKERFSAEFPKEGPSILRIQQVVRGDSAAYFCASSPQGARDEQYFGPGTRLTVT.

This clone was found a few times. The CDR3 sequence is CASSARLAGANEQFF. The CDR3, as DNA: TGCGCCAGCAGCGCCCGACTAGCGGGAGCCAATGAGCAGTTCTTC. The chain has TRBV5-1 and TRBJ2-1, with 12 positions matching TRBD2. The CDR3 is 15 residues long. V trimming: 4 bases; J trimming: 6 bases; junction bases outside the gene matches: 5. The germline V gene encodes CDR1 SGHRS and CDR2 YFSETQ.

There are a few counts of this clone. The chain links TRBV30 to TRBJ1-2; D is undetermined. The V end lost 2 bases, the J end lost 6 bases, and 19 bases lay between the germline ends. CDR1 is GTSNPN and CDR2 is SVGIG in the germline V gene (reference sequence). The CDR3 runs to 15 residues. The CDR3 DNA reads TGTGCCTGGAGTCCCATGGCCTTGGGAGGAAATGGCTACACCTTC. Translated, it gives CAWSPMALGGNGYTF.

In this sample, this clone turned up a few times. The CDR3 loop is CASSGGASGTDPGVNIQYF. The CDR3 DNA sequence: TGTGCCAGCAGCGGAGGGGCTAGCGGGACCGACCCTGGGGTAAACATTCAGTACTTC. This chain links TRBV7-9 with TRBJ2-4; TRBD2 matches at 9 bases. J gave up 6 bases and V 5 bases, and 20 bases lay outside the gene matches. CDR3 length equals 19 residues. CDR1 is SEHNR, CDR2 FQNEAQ, per germline (reference sequence).

V and J are TRBV30 and TRBJ2-3, with D tentatively TRBD1 (6 bases). Germline values: CDR1 GTSNPN, CDR2 SVGIG (reference sequence). Trimming left V 0 bases short and J 0 bases short, with 19 bases between. The CDR3 is 18 residues long. CDR3 in DNA: TGTGCCTGGAGTGTAAGCCAGGGGTTCCCCTCTAGCACAGATACGCAGTATTTT. It is translated as CAWSVSQGFPSSTDTQYF.

CDR3 loop: CASSVAGPPYEQYF. CDR3 bases: TGTGCCAGCAGCGTAGCGGGTCCACCCTACGAGCAGTACTTC. The gene calls are TRBV9 and TRBJ2-7, with D unresolved. Per the germline V gene, CDR1 is SGDLS and CDR2 is YYNGEE. This CDR3 is 14 amino acids long. V lost 0 bases to trimming and J lost 2 bases, with 9 bases between them.